The 17 T cell receptor beta chains listed next were all sequenced from one sample in a study of OX40 agonist ivuxolimab in advanced cancers. TCRdb's table, derived via immunoSEQ multiplex PCR, lists solely in-frame clones and lacks some. The data show tens of thousands of clones, approximately 90% seen once. The sequences come from CD4+ or CD8+ T cells sorted from blood, collected in a trial of the OX40 agonist ivuxolimab. These receptors were taken from an adult with an advanced solid tumor such as melanoma, head and neck, liver or kidney cancer.

The V and J genes are TRBV6-6 and TRBJ2-1, with D maybe TRBD2 (6 bases). Germline loops: CDR1 MNHNY, CDR2 SVGAGI (reference sequence). The CDR3 loop spans 11 amino acids. CDR3 loop: CGSAGYNEQFF. DNA of the CDR3: TGTGGGTCAGCGGGTTACAATGAGCAGTTCTTC.

The J gene is TRBJ2-1, the V gene TRBV19; D not resolved. CDR1 is LNHDA and CDR2 is SQIVND in the germline V gene (reference sequence). V gave up 1 base and J gave up 4 bases, with 11 bases separating them. The CDR3 runs to 15 residues. Written as DNA, the CDR3 is TGTGCCAGTAGTATAGGTAGGACCGTTTACAATGAGCAGTTCTTC. This gives the protein CASSIGRTVYNEQFF.

The chain couples TRBV29-1 to TRBJ2-2; possible D gene TRBD2, 5 bases. The CDR3 is 14 amino acids. Trimming left V 7 bases short and J 4 bases short, with 16 bases between. Germline assignment: CDR1 SQVTM and CDR2 ANQGSEA. The CDR3 here is CSAGSSGLTGELFF. The CDR3 coding sequence is TGCAGCGCCGGCTCGAGCGGACTCACCGGGGAGCTGTTTTTT.

The chain joins TRBV5-7 to TRBJ2-7; D unresolved. TRBV5-7 is identified as an open reading frame with a role that is uncertain. The CDR3 is made up of 11 amino acids. The V gene lost 2 bases and the J gene lost 7 bases, with 7 bases spanning the gap. In DNA form, the CDR3 reads TGTGCCAGCAGCTTAGGCGGAGAGCAGTACTTC. Protein: CASSLGGEQYF.

This clone was seen just once. The rearrangement uses TRBV5-1 and TRBJ2-7; D unclear. Germline V gene data show CDR1 as SGHRS and CDR2 as YFSETQ. This CDR3 comprises 12 residues. Trimming removed 0 bases from V and 2 bases from J, with 3 bases in between. DNA of the CDR3: TGCGCCAGCAGCTTGGTACCCTACGAGCAGTACTTC. It specifies CASSLVPYEQYF.

This sequence joins TRBV15 and TRBJ1-1, with TRBD1 matching over 7 bases. The CDR3 covers 16 residues. Trimming cost V 3 bases and J 5 bases; bases outside gene matches: 12. The germline V gene has CDR1 LNHNV and CDR2 YYDKDF (reference sequence). The DNA of the CDR3 is TGTGCCACCAGCAGGTGGGACAGCCACGGGTTTACTGAAGCTTTCTTT. Residues: CATSRWDSHGFTEAFF.

The chain carries TRBV2 and TRBJ2-7, with D tentatively TRBD1 (6 bases). The CDR3 has 13 residues. Between the trimmed V and J ends, which lost 8 bases and 7 bases, there was a span of 18 bases. Germline lookup yields CDR1 SNHLY and CDR2 FYNNEI. The CDR3 sequence: CASLGTINGEQYF. DNA of the CDR3: TGTGCCAGCCTCGGGACAATCAACGGGGAGCAGTACTTC.

V is TRBV7-9 and J is TRBJ2-5; possible D gene TRBD1, 5 bases. Trimming removed 3 bases from V and 5 bases from J, with 10 bases in between. The CDR3 totals 13 residues. CDR1 is SEHNR and CDR2 is FQNEAQ in the germline V gene (reference sequence). CDR3 region: CASSFAGSETQYF. As DNA, the CDR3 is TGTGCCAGCAGCTTCGCAGGGTCTGAGACCCAGTACTTC. The entire variable domain, with the rest obtained from reference TRBV7-9 and TRBJ2-5, is as follows: DTGVSQNPRHKITKRGQNVTFRCDPISEHNRLYWYRQTLGQGPEFLTYFQNEAQLEKSRLLSDRFSAERPKGSFSTLEIQRTEQGDSAMYLCASSFAGSETQYFGPGTRLLVL.

The chain recombines TRBV14 with TRBJ1-4, with a weak D call TRBD1 (6 bases). The ends were cut back, 1 base at V and 5 bases at J, with 14 bases in the middle. The V gene's germline CDR1 is SGHDN and CDR2 FVKESK. The CDR3 is 16 amino acids. DNA of the CDR3: TGTGCCAGCAGCCAAGCTTGGACAGAGCTCAATGAAAAACTGTTTTTT. Protein sequence: CASSQAWTELNEKLFF.

The V gene is TRBV9, the J gene TRBJ2-1; no reliable D call. This CDR3 is 14 amino acids long. Trimming took 5 bases from V and 3 from J, leaving 12 bases between them. Germline V gene sequence: CDR1 SGDLS, CDR2 YYNGEE. CDR3: CASSDMALYNEQFF. Written as DNA, the CDR3 is TGTGCCAGCAGTGACATGGCCCTCTACAATGAGCAGTTCTTC.

The chain carries TRBV7-9 and TRBJ2-1; no clear D gene. The CDR3 extends over 11 amino acids. The V gene's germline CDR1 is SEHNR and CDR2 FQNEAQ (reference sequence). The V end was cut by 8 bases, the J end by 10 bases, with 12 bases between. DNA of the CDR3: TGTGCCAGCGGCTCTCCCCGGGAGCAGTTCTTC. Protein sequence: CASGSPREQFF. Full variable domain (rest looked up from reference TRBV7-9 and TRBJ2-1): DTGVSQNPRHKITKRGQNVTFRCDPISEHNRLYWYRQTLGQGPEFLTYFQNEAQLEKSRLLSDRFSAERPKGSFSTLEIQRTEQGDSAMYLCASGSPREQFFGPGTRLTVL.

The rearrangement uses TRBV7-3 and TRBJ2-2, with 7 bases identical to TRBD2. The CDR3 is 17 residues long. Per germline, CDR1 SGHTA and CDR2 FQGTGA. The junction had 17 bases not matched to a gene; V was cut back by 5 bases and J by 8 bases. Written as DNA, the CDR3 is TGTGCCAGCAGCGTCCCTACTTCCGCGGGAGATCCTGGGGAGCTGTTTTTT. It codes for CASSVPTSAGDPGELFF.

The genes are TRBV11-1 and TRBJ2-3, with TRBD2 matching 10 bases. The V segment lost 1 base and the J segment 3 bases; nucleotides outside the gene matches: 7. The CDR3 contains 17 residues. The germline V gene has CDR1 SGHAT and CDR2 FQDESV (reference sequence). CDR3 DNA: TGTGCCAGCAGCTTAGAACCTAGCGGGAGCTTTACAGATACGCAGTATTTT. Its protein product is CASSLEPSGSFTDTQYF.

The J gene is TRBJ2-7, the V gene TRBV15; 8 nucleotides align to TRBD2. The CDR3 is 13 amino acids. Germline-derived CDR1 and CDR2 are LNHNV and YYDKDF (reference sequence). The V gene end was trimmed by 5 bases and the J gene end by 4 bases; junction bases not matched to a gene: 4. CDR3 amino acids: CATSLAGSYEQYF. Here the CDR3 DNA reads TGTGCCACCAGCTTAGCGGGGTCTTACGAGCAGTACTTC.

This clone was seen a handful of times. This chain uses TRBV7-9 with TRBJ2-5; weak D call: TRBD2 (5 bases). Trimming took 8 bases from V and 4 from J, leaving 20 bases between them. The CDR3 runs to 15 residues. Germline V lookup: CDR1 SEHNR, CDR2 FQNEAQ (reference sequence). The CDR3 here is CASSDPAAASETQYF. CDR3 nucleotide sequence: TGTGCCAGCTCAGATCCAGCGGCGGCCTCAGAGACCCAGTACTTC.

The V gene is TRBV6-5, the J gene TRBJ2-7; TRBD1 agrees at 7 bases. With V trimmed by 4 bases and J by 5 bases, 11 bases remained unmatched. This CDR3 is built from 15 residues. CDR1 and CDR2 from the germline V gene are MNHEY and SVGAGI. CDR3 residues: CASSFSWDSGHEQYF. The CDR3 DNA follows: TGTGCCAGCAGTTTTTCTTGGGACAGCGGCCACGAGCAGTACTTC.

This chain connects TRBV11-2 to TRBJ1-2; D gene uncertain. Per germline, CDR1 SGHAT and CDR2 FQNNGV. Trimming pared 1 base from V and 2 bases from J, leaving 11 bases between. The CDR3 extends over 15 amino acids. CDR3 DNA sequence: TGTGCCAGCAGCTTAGGTCGGGAGGGAAACTATGGCTACACCTTC. Amino acid sequence: CASSLGREGNYGYTF.